These 19 T cell receptor beta chains came from one sample sequenced in a study of T-cell memory formation after mild COVID-19. From the 5' RACE reads, TCRdb called clonotypes with MiXCR, one entry per CDR3 protein. The data show approximately 290,000 distinct CDR3 sequences, less than 20% seen once. The sequenced sample consisted of PBMCs or a T cell subset sorted from them (not recorded which). These TCRs come from a man between 18 and 29 years old who had mild COVID-19 (a few samples of this study predate the infection). Cell type and time point are not known.

This sequence joins TRBV19 and TRBJ2-6; possible D gene TRBD2, 6 bases. Germline CDR1 and CDR2: LNHDA and SQIVND (reference sequence). V was trimmed by 7 bases and J by 2 bases, leaving 9 bases between them. There are 14 residues in the CDR3. The CDR3 DNA sequence: TGTGCCAGTACGGGGACTGCTGGGGCCAACGTCCTGACTTTC. This sequence encodes CASTGTAGANVLTF.

This clonotype was counted a few times. The chain is built from TRBV29-1 and TRBJ2-3; 8 nucleotides align to TRBD2. Trimming took 3 bases from V and 5 from J; bases not matched to a gene: 10. The CDR3 sequence is 15 residues long. The germline V gene encodes CDR1 SQVTM and CDR2 ANQGSEA. CDR3 sequence (DNA): TGCAGCGTTGACCCAGCGGGGGCCCTTGGAGATACGCAGTATTTT. It encodes CSVDPAGALGDTQYF.

The chain recombines TRBV6-2 or TRBV6-3 with TRBJ2-7, with 10 bases lining up with TRBD1. The junction had 7 bases not matched to a gene; V was cut back by 6 bases and J by 2 bases. CDR1 MNHEY and CDR2 SVGEGT come from the germline V gene. CDR3 length: 15 residues. Here the CDR3 DNA reads TGTGCCAGCAGCAGCCCGGGACAGGGGACCTACGAGCAGTACGTC. Translated, it gives CASSSPGQGTYEQYV.

In this sample, this clonotype turned up a few times. The rearrangement uses TRBV4-1 and TRBJ2-1; possible D gene TRBD1, 5 bases. The V and J ends lost 2 bases and 5 bases respectively, with 10 bases between them. The CDR3 runs 14 residues. CDR1 and CDR2 from the germline V gene are MGHRA and YSYEKL. Here the CDR3 DNA reads TGCGCCAGCAGCCAACCAGGGTTTAACAATGAGCAGTTCTTC. Residues: CASSQPGFNNEQFF.

V is TRBV6-6 and J is TRBJ2-3; TRBD1 aligns across 9 bases. J lost 4 bases, V lost 8 bases, and 4 bases had no gene match. The length of the CDR3 is 13 residues. Germline loops: CDR1 MNHNY, CDR2 SVGAGI (reference sequence). The CDR3 here is CASRDRVPDTQYF. The CDR3 DNA is TGTGCCAGCCGGGACAGGGTCCCAGATACGCAGTATTTT.

This clonotype was seen a handful of times. The chain links TRBV7-9 to TRBJ2-2; 10 nucleotides agree with TRBD1. From germline, CDR1 is SEHNR and CDR2 FQNEAQ (reference sequence). The CDR3 runs 14 residues. Trimming took 8 bases from V and 5 from J; bases not matched to a gene: 5. CDR3 sequence reads: CASRGTGDTGELFF. DNA for the CDR3: TGTGCCAGCCGGGGGACAGGGGATACCGGGGAGCTGTTTTTT.

This clonotype was counted between two and nine times. The V and J genes are TRBV3-1 and TRBJ2-3, with D perhaps given as TRBD1 or TRBD2 (5 bases each). This CDR3 spans 16 amino acids. Germline CDR1 LGHDT, CDR2 YNNKEL (reference sequence). The ends were cut back, 6 bases at V and 3 bases at J, with 19 bases in the middle. CDR3 DNA: TGTGCCAGCAGTAACGGAGGCAGGGATGGGACAGATACGCAGTATTTT. It translates to CASSNGGRDGTDTQYF.

This chain links TRBV20-1 with TRBJ1-6; D may be TRBD1 (5 bases). The CDR3 length is 17 residues. Trimming shortened V by 0 bases and J by 8 bases, and 20 bases separated the two germline ends. Germline-derived CDR1 and CDR2 are DFQATT and SNEGSKA (reference sequence). The CDR3 sequence is CSARDNSGRRGDSPLHF. The CDR3 region has the DNA TGCAGTGCTAGAGATAACTCCGGCCGCAGAGGGGATTCACCCCTCCACTTT.

This clonotype has more than one count but fewer than ten. The CDR3 spells CASSGLAGGEETQYF. The CDR3, as DNA: TGTGCCAGCAGCGGACTAGCGGGGGGGGAAGAGACCCAGTACTTC. The J gene is TRBJ2-5, the V gene TRBV27, with 15 bases identical to TRBD2. V trimming: 6 bases; J trimming: 3 bases; junction bases outside the gene matches: 2. This CDR3 has 15 residues. Germline loops: CDR1 MNHEY, CDR2 SMNVEV (reference sequence).

There are many counts of this clonotype. This chain connects TRBV20-1 to TRBJ2-7, with D tentatively TRBD1 or TRBD2 (6 bases each). The CDR3 runs 15 residues. Looked up from germline, CDR1 is DFQATT and CDR2 is SNEGSKA (reference sequence). V lost 6 bases, J lost 5 bases, and 23 bases lay in between. The CDR3 DNA reads as TGCAGTGCCGAGGGTGAGGACAGCCGGAGGGACGAGCAGTACTTC. It yields the protein CSAEGEDSRRDEQYF.

The J gene is TRBJ2-2, the V gene TRBV4-1; D not certain. CDR1 is MGHRA, CDR2 YSYEKL, per germline. V was trimmed by 4 bases and J by 1 base, leaving 7 bases between them. The CDR3 contains 14 residues. This CDR3 reads CASSRVGNTGELFF. The CDR3 DNA reads TGCGCCAGCAGCCGCGTAGGGAACACCGGGGAGCTGTTTTTT.

V and J are TRBV11-2 and TRBJ1-3; D call uncertain. CDR3 length: 15 amino acids. V shed 6 bases and J shed 0 bases, with 12 bases lying between them. Germline CDR1 reads SGHAT; CDR2 reads FQNNGV. The CDR3: CASRPVGYSGNTIYF. DNA of the CDR3: TGTGCCAGCAGGCCCGTGGGATACTCTGGAAACACCATATATTTT.

This clonotype occurred many times. The chain combines TRBV4-3 with TRBJ2-7, with 9 bases that match TRBD2. V shed 0 bases and J 4 bases; nucleotides not matched to a gene: 7. Germline V lookup: CDR1 LGHNA, CDR2 YSLEER. The CDR3 totals 16 residues. In DNA form, the CDR3 reads TGCGCCAGCAGCCAAGATATTAGCGGGGGTTGGTACGAGCAGTACTTC. Translating gives CASSQDISGGWYEQYF.

The chain is built from TRBV7-2 and TRBJ2-4; D remains ambiguous. The germline gives CDR1 SGHTA, CDR2 FQGNSA. This CDR3 region has 13 residues. V was clipped by 7 bases and J by 5 bases, with 12 bases between them. The CDR3 region is CASTPIGENIQYF. CDR3 bases: TGTGCCAGCACCCCTATTGGGGAAAACATTCAGTACTTC.

The CDR3 region is CASMVLSGNTIYF. The CDR3 DNA reads TGTGCCAGCATGGTCCTATCTGGAAACACCATATATTTT. The chain recombines TRBV28 with TRBJ1-3; no clear D gene. V was cut by 7 bases and J by 1 base, with 8 bases left in between. The germline gives CDR1 MDHEN, CDR2 SYDVKM. The length of the CDR3 is 13 residues. The complete variable domain, with remaining parts taken from reference TRBV28 and TRBJ1-3, reads DVKVTQSSRYLVKRTGEKVFLECVQDMDHENMFWYRQDPGLGLRLIYFSYDVKMKEKGDIPEGYSVSREKKERFSLILESASTNQTSMYLCASMVLSGNTIYFGEGSWLTVV.

This clonotype occurred a few times. The chain has TRBV20-1 and TRBJ2-5, with TRBD2 identical over 7 bases. The CDR3 sequence is 15 residues long. Germline values: CDR1 DFQATT, CDR2 SNEGSKA (reference sequence). Trimming at V came to 6 bases and at J to 5 bases, leaving 15 bases not matched to a gene. The CDR3 DNA sequence: TGCAGTGCCCCATTATGGCGGGGGTTGGGGGAGACCCAGTACTTC. This gives the protein CSAPLWRGLGETQYF.

This clonotype was seen a handful of times. The gene calls are TRBV12-3 or TRBV12-4 and TRBJ1-5; TRBD1 agrees at 12 bases. Trimming took 3 bases from V and 3 from J; bases not matched to a gene: 9. CDR3 length: 18 residues. CDR3: CASSLEAGTGGLNQPQHF. In DNA form, the CDR3 reads TGTGCCAGCAGTTTGGAGGCCGGGACAGGGGGCCTCAATCAGCCCCAGCATTTT.

This clonotype was found many times. This rearrangement joins TRBV10-3 to TRBJ2-3; TRBD2 is a possible D gene (6 bases). CDR1 is ENHRY and CDR2 is SYGVKD in the germline V gene. The V end was cut by 7 bases, the J end by 2 bases, with 16 bases between. This CDR3 spans 15 amino acids. CDR3 coding DNA: TGTGCCATCAAGGGTAGACTAGAGTTCACAGATACGCAGTATTTT. This gives the protein CAIKGRLEFTDTQYF.

This clonotype has just a few counts. This chain connects TRBV20-1 to TRBJ2-7, with 8 bases that match TRBD2. Germline CDR1 is DFQATT and CDR2 is SNEGSKA (reference sequence). The CDR3 consists of 14 residues. V shed 6 bases, J shed 6 bases, and the junction held 13 bases outside the gene matches. The CDR3, as DNA: TGCAGTGCCCACGATCCGGGGGGGGCATCCGAGCAGTACTTC. It translates to CSAHDPGGASEQYF.